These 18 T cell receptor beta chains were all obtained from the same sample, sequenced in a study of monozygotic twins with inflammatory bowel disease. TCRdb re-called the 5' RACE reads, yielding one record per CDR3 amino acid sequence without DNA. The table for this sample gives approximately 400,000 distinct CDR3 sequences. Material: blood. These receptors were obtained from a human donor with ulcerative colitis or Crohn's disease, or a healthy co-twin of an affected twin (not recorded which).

CDR3 residues: CASSKGIGLSTDTQYF. The chain is built from TRBV19 and TRBJ2-3; TCRdb reports TRBD1, a call that lacks DNA to check it against. The CDR3 has 16 residues. Germline V gives CDR1 LNHDA, CDR2 SQIVND (reference sequence).

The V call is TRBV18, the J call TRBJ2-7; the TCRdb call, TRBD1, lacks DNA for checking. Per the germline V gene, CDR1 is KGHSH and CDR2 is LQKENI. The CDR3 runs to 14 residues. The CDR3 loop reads CASSLGQGNYEQYF.

The CDR3: CASSFWGRGETGELFF. V gene TRBV7-3 combines with J gene TRBJ2-2; TCRdb designates TRBD1, a call that cannot be tested without DNA. This CDR3 comprises 16 residues. CDR1 is SGHTA and CDR2 is FQGTGA in the germline V gene.

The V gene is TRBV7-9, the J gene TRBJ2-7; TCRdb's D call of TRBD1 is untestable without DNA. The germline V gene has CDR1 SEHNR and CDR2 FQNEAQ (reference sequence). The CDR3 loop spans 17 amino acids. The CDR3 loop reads CASSLPHRQGSVYEQYF.

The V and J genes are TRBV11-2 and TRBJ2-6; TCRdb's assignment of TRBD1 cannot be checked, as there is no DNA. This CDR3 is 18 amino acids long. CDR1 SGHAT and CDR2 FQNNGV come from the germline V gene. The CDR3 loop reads CASSLMGRAGSGANVLTF.

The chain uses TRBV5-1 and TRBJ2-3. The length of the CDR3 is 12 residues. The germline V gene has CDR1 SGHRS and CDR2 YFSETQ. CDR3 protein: CASRPGSDTQYF.

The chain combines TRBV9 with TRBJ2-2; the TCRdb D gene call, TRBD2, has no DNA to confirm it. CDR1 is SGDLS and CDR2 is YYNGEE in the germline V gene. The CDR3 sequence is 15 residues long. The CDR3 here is CASSVRRVGTGELFF.

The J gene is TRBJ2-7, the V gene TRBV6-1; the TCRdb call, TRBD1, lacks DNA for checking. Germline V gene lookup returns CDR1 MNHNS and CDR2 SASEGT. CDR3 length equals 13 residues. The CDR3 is CASKGTYSYEQYF.

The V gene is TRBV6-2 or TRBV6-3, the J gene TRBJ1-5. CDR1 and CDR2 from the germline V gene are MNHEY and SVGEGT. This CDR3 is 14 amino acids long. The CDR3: CASSPTDSNQPQHF.

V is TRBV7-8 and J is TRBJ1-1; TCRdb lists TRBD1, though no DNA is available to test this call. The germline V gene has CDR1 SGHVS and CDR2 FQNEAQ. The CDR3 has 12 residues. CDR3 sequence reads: CASSFGGSEAFF.

This CDR3 reads CASSPRLGTDTFSGNTIYF. This chain connects TRBV11-2 to TRBJ1-3; TCRdb outputs TRBD1, but without DNA this stays unchecked. Per the germline V gene, CDR1 is SGHAT and CDR2 is FQNNGV. CDR3 length: 19 amino acids.

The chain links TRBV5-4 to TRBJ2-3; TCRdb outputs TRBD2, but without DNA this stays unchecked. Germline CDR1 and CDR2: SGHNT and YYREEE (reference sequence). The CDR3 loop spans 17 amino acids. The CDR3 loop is CASSRRVGGPTTDTQYF.

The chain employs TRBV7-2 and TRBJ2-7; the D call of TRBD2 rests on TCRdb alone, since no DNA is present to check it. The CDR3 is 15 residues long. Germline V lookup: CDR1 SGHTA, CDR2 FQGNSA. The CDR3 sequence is CASSPPGPPGYEQYF.

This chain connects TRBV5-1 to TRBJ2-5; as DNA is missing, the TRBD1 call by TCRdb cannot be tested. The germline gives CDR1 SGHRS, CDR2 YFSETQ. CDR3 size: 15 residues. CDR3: CASSSRQGTGETQYF.

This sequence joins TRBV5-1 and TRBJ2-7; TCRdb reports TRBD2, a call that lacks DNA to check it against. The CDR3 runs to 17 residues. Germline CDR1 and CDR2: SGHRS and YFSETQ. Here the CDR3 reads CASSSRAVQTYSYEQYF.

The CDR3 sequence is CGSSSSQGALNSPLHF. This chain joins TRBV7-9 and TRBJ1-6; TCRdb's D call of TRBD1 is untestable without DNA. The length of the CDR3 is 16 residues. Per germline, CDR1 SEHNR and CDR2 FQNEAQ (reference sequence).

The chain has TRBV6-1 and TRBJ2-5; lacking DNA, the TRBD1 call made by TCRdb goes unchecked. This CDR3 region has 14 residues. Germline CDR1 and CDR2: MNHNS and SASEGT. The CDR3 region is CASIRQGMDETQYF.

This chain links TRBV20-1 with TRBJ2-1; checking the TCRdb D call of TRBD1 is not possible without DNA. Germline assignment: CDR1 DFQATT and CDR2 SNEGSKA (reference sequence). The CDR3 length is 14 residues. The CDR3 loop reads CSARDTGTTNEQFF.